Below, 3 T cell receptor beta chains from the same sample are listed, as sequenced in a study of CD8+CD57+ T cells in acquired aplastic anemia. By flow cytometry, patients selected for sequencing had shown an expansion of CD8+CD57+ cells. The study profiled TCR beta VDJ and CDR3 using genomic DNA as template. TCRdb fed the reads into MiXCR, producing one record per CDR3 protein. The data contain 130,000 or so distinct CDR3 sequences, under 65% of them singletons. The specimen sequenced was sorted CD4+, CD8+, or CD8+CD57+ T cells (not recorded which) from PBMCs. The receptor set was obtained from a human donor with aplastic anemia.

This clonotype was seen a few times. The chain has TRBV7-6 and TRBJ2-3; D gene ambiguous. Trimming shortened V by 5 bases and J by 6 bases, and 12 bases separated the two germline ends. CDR3 length: 13 amino acids. Germline V lookup: CDR1 SGHVS, CDR2 FNYEAQ. The CDR3 reads CASSHWMGDTQYF. The CDR3, as DNA: TGTGCCAGCAGCCACTGGATGGGGGATACGCAGTATTTT.

This clonotype was counted many times. This chain uses TRBV10-3 with TRBJ2-7; D is unresolved. The CDR3 is 12 amino acids. V was cut by 8 bases and J by 4 bases, with 12 bases left in between. The germline V gene has CDR1 ENHRY and CDR2 SYGVKD. The CDR3 DNA reads TGTGCCATCGGCAGCCTTCTTTACGAGCAGTACTTC. It is translated as CAIGSLLYEQYF.

This clonotype was found a few times. The V and J genes are TRBV25-1 and TRBJ2-7; possibly TRBD1 for D (5 bases). Per the germline V gene, CDR1 is MGHDK and CDR2 is SYGVNS. The germline V and J ends were trimmed by 5 bases and 3 bases, with 20 bases remaining between them. The CDR3 has 16 residues. CDR3 protein: CASSPPPGKGIYEQYF. CDR3 nucleotides: TGTGCCAGCAGTCCCCCCCCAGGGAAGGGGATCTACGAGCAGTACTTC.